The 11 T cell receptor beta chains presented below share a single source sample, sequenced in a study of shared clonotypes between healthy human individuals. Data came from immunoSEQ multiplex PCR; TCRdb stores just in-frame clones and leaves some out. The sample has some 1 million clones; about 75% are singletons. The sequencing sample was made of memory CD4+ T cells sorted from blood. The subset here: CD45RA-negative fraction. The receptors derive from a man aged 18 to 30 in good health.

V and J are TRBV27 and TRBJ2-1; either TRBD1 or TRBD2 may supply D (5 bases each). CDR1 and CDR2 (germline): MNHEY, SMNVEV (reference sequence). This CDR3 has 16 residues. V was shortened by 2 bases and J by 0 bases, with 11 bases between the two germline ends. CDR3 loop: CASSLVGASSYNEQFF. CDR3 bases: TGTGCCAGCAGTTTAGTCGGGGCCAGCTCCTACAATGAGCAGTTCTTC.

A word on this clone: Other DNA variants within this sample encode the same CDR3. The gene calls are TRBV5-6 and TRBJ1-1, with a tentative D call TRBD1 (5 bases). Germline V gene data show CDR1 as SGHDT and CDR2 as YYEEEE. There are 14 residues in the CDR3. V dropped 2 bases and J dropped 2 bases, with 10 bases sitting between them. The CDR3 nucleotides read TGTGCCAGCAGCTTAGTAGGGGTAAACACTGAAGCTTTCTTT. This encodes CASSLVGVNTEAFF. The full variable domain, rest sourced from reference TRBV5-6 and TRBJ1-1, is DAGVTQSPTHLIKTRGQQVTLRCSPKSGHDTVSWYQQALGQGPQFIFQYYEEEERQRGNFPDRFSGHQFPNYSSELNVNALLLGDSALYLCASSLVGVNTEAFFGQGTRLTVV.

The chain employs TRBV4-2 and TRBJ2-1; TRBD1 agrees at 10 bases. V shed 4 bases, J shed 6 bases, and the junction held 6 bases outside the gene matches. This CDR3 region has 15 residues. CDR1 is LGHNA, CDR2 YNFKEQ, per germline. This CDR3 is CASSRTGQGFNEQFF. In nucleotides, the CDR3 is TGTGCCAGCAGCCGGACGGGACAGGGGTTCAATGAGCAGTTCTTC.

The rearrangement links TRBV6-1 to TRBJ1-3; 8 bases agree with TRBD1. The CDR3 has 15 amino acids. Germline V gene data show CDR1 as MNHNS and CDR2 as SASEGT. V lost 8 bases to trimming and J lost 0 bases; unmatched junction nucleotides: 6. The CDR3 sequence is CASFRDRNSGNTIYF. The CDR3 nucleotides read TGTGCCAGCTTCAGGGACAGGAACTCTGGAAACACCATATATTTT.

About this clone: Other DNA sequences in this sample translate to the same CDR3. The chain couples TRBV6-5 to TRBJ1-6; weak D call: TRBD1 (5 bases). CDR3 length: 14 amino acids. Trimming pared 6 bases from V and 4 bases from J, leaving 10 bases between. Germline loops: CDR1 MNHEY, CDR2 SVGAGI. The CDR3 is CASRAGTYNSPLHF. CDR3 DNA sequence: TGTGCCAGCAGGGCCGGGACTTATAATTCACCCCTCCACTTT.

The CDR3 nucleotides are TGTGCTAGTGGTTTCGGAGATAGCAATCAGCCCCAGCATTTT. This translates into CASGFGDSNQPQHF. The chain carries TRBV12-5 and TRBJ1-5; D gene unclear. CDR3 length: 14 amino acids. Trimming removed 3 bases at V and 0 bases at J, with 6 bases between. The germline V gene encodes CDR1 LGHNT and CDR2 FRNRAP.

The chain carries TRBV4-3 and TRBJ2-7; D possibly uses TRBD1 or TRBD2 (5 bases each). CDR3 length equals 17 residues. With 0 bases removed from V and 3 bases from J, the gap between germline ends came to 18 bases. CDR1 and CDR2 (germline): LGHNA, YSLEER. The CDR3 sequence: CASSQDLGATMGYEQYF. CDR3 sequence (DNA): TGCGCCAGCAGCCAAGACCTCGGGGCTACCATGGGCTACGAGCAGTACTTC.

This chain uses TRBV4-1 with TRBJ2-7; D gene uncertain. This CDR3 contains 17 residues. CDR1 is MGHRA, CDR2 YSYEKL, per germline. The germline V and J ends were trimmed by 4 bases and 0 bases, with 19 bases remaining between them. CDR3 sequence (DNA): TGCGCCAGCAGCCGTCTTGTATCGGTCGTCAGCTCCTACGAGCAGTACTTC. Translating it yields CASSRLVSVVSSYEQYF.

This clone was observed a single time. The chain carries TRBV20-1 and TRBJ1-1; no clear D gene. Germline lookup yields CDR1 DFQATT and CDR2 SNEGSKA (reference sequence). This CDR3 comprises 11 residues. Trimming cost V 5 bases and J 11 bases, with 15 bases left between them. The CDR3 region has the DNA TGCAGTGCTGGGTCAGTTTCTGGGGCTTTCTTT. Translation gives CSAGSVSGAFF.

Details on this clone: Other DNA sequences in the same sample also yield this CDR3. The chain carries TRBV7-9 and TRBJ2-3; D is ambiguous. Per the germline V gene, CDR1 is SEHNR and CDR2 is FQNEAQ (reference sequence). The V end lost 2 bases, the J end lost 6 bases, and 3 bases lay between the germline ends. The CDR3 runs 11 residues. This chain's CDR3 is CASSLTDTQYF. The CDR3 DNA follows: TGTGCCAGCAGCTTAACGGATACGCAGTATTTT. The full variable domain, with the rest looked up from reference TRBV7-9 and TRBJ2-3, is DTGVSQNPRHKITKRGQNVTFRCDPISEHNRLYWYRQTLGQGPEFLTYFQNEAQLEKSRLLSDRFSAERPKGSFSTLEIQRTEQGDSAMYLCASSLTDTQYFGPGTRLTVL.

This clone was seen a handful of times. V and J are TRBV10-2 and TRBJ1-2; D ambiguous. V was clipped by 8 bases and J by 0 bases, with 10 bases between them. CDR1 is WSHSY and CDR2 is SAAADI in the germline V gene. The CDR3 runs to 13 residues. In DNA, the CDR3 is TGCGCCAGCCACGAGGGCCCTAACTATGGCTACACCTTC. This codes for CASHEGPNYGYTF.